The clone carrying this T cell receptor (beta chain) was recorded many times. Its matching antigen is unknown. The data were taken from a study of glioma-infiltrating T cells. TCR alpha and beta CDR3 regions were amplified from RNA using iRepertoire nested multiplex PCR. For one-step reverse transcription and amplification, 100-400 ng of tissue mRNA or PBMC total RNA was used. MiXCR was run by TCRdb on the multiplex PCR reads, yielding one entry per CDR3 protein. The sample carries approximately 130,000 distinct CDR3 sequences, 24% recorded once. The V end was cut by 0 bases, the J end by 7 bases, with 9 bases between. The germline gives CDR1 MNHNY, CDR2 SVGAGI (reference sequence). The CDR3 is 13 residues long. The study's findings and limits: Non-neoplastic patients had below-expected tissue-blood divergence, while all gliomas exceeded expectation. Only very few CDR3 sequences appeared in both tissue and blood.

The source of this sequence is a human donor with low-grade glioma or glioblastoma, undergoing nonglioma brain surgery, or in good health (not recorded which). What was sequenced was glioma tissue, nonneoplastic brain tissue, or PBMCs (not recorded which). This chain joins TRBV6-6 and TRBJ1-1, with a tentative D call TRBD1 (6 bases). The CDR3 DNA sequence: TGTGCCAGCAGTTACTCGGAGGGGGTTGAAGCTTTCTTT. This encodes CASSYSEGVEAFF.